These 2 T cell receptor beta chains came from one sample sequenced in a study of T-cell reconstitution after alpha-beta-depleted transplantation in children (dated by TCRdb to 2016 to 2018). Preparation of the library involved PCR. The run used an Illumina HiSeq 2500. TCR libraries were prepared with molecular barcoding, using unique molecular identifiers to normalize TCRbeta repertoire quantification. TCRdb itself trimmed the public reads at Q25 with fastp, ran MiXCR and retained productive beta chains. Rows matching on CDR3 protein sequence are summarized as one entry with the most common DNA and genes. The sample profile shows around 410,000 distinct CDR3 sequences; roughly 11% of them were found once. Roughly 6% of the sample belongs to the ten largest clones. This specimen was PBMCs from the stem cell graft donor, taken from the stem cell graft. The source of these receptors is a human donor who donated a stem cell graft to a child with acute myeloid leukemia.

The chain is built from TRBV20-1 and TRBJ2-3, with D uncertain. The V end was cut by 5 bases, the J end by 0 bases, with 12 bases between. This CDR3 comprises 14 residues. CDR1 DFQATT and CDR2 SNEGSKA come from the germline V gene (reference sequence). The CDR3 is CSAGYSTSTDTQYF. The CDR3 DNA sequence: TGCAGTGCTGGGTACAGTACTAGCACAGATACGCAGTATTTT.

The chain carries TRBV10-3 and TRBJ1-2, with D possibly matching TRBD1 (5 bases). Germline CDR1 ENHRY, CDR2 SYGVKD. The CDR3 is 17 residues long. V was shortened by 2 bases and J by 5 bases, with 21 bases between the two germline ends. The CDR3, as DNA: TGTGCCATCAGTGAGGGTCAGGGTATAAAAATGGAATATGGCTACACCTTC. Its translation: CAISEGQGIKMEYGYTF.